The T cell receptor beta chain described here comes from a study of blood T cell repertoires in COVID-19 (dated by TCRdb to 2020 to 2022). At the level of the whole study: Samples covering the acute and convalescent phases of COVID-19 were provided by collaborators in the United States, Italy and Spain. The material from the prospective study consisted of cDNA or gDNA derived from T cells, B-cell-depleted T cells, or PBMCs. Subjects who had been exposed to COVID-19, were actively infected with it, or had recovered from it provided the deeply sampled blood TCRbeta repertoires that made up the dataset. A freely available public database, intended as a resource for researchers studying the immune response to SARS-CoV-2, is where the repertoires were released. Samples were obtained from the ongoing ImmuneRACE study (first 160 participants) and from about 1,300 subjects provided by 6 global collaborators. A de-identified subject ID, COVID-19 status, age in years and sex were almost always included in the sample metadata. Where available, HLA class I and class II types were obtained from metadata supplied by the sample provider rather than from assay-based typing.

For CDR1 and CDR2, the germline V gene lists SQVTM and ANQGSEA. At the junction V is shortened by 3 bases and J by 3 bases; bases outside the gene matches: 4. From the cysteine through the phenylalanine, the CDR3 covers 13 amino acids. The sequence is cut down to CDR3 DNA, 39 bases in frame from base 1. Whole blood was collected in K2EDTA tubes by collaborating institutions according to the institutions' own protocols. Collaborator samples were shipped for TCRbeta analysis as frozen whole blood, isolated PBMCs, or DNA extracted from either sample type. General conclusions and limits of the study: How much clinical and demographic metadata was included differed by source and by participant, and the metadata was provided uncurated.

TCRbeta CDR3 regions were amplified from genomic DNA using the immunoSEQ Assay, a bias-controlled multiplex PCR. On the authors' methods: The number of nucleated cells in each sample was estimated from the amplification of reference gene primers within the assay. To quantify the absolute abundance of each unique TCRbeta CDR3 rearrangement, sequence reads were collapsed and filtered. For each sample, productive Simpson clonality was calculated by taking the square root of Simpson's diversity index across productive rearrangements. This is the immuneACCESS table as TCRdb keeps it, with only in-frame sequences that have V and J called. A part of the clones is gone; compared with another copy, unresolved V genes explain less than half, and the rest is unexplained. From that table come the V and J calls and clone size; the DNA was used to work out D and trimming. The sample profile shows some 150,000 clones; approximately 80% of them were found once. Of the sample, 4.8% falls within the top ten clones.

A few counts support this clone. Its target antigen remains unknown. No per-base quality is available; no much larger clone lies one base away. Sample: peripheral blood. The sequence was obtained from a human donor in a cohort sampled during active COVID-19. The chain was built from TRBV29-1 and TRBJ1-2; 7 of the junction bases match TRBD1. The CDR3 here reads CSVDTGTDYGYTF. Here is the DNA: TGCAGCGTTGATACAGGGACAGACTATGGCTACACCTTC.